These 12 T cell receptor beta chains originate from one sample sequenced in a study of blood T cell repertoires in COVID-19. The data were produced by immunoSEQ multiplex PCR, yet TCRdb's version contains in-frame clones alone and is incomplete. The table lists 120,000 to 150,000 clones, roughly 80% of them singletons. Sequenced: PBMCs or T cells enriched from blood (not recorded which). The receptors originated from a woman aged 18-35 years who had been exposed to COVID-19.

The V and J genes are TRBV5-1 and TRBJ2-7; no clear D gene. The CDR3 runs 16 residues. V shed 4 bases and J shed 1 base, with 18 bases lying between them. Germline V gene sequence: CDR1 SGHRS, CDR2 YFSETQ. CDR3 DNA sequence: TGCGCCAGCAGCGCGAATCTAGGTAGTAGTTCCTACGAGCAGTACTTC. Its protein is CASSANLGSSSYEQYF.

The chain has TRBV27 and TRBJ2-4, with D uncertain. In germline, CDR1 is MNHEY, CDR2 SMNVEV (reference sequence). Between the trimmed V and J ends, which lost 5 bases and 0 bases, there was a span of 26 bases. This CDR3 spans 20 amino acids. CDR3 residues: CASSLYYLQPIPGAKNIQYF. CDR3 nucleotide sequence: TGTGCCAGCAGTCTCTACTATTTGCAGCCTATCCCGGGAGCCAAAAACATTCAGTACTTC.

This chain uses TRBV5-1 with TRBJ1-2, with TRBD1 matching over 10 bases. CDR1 SGHRS and CDR2 YFSETQ come from the germline V gene. V shed 4 bases and J 5 bases; nucleotides not matched to a gene: 8. The CDR3 loop spans 15 amino acids. CDR3 amino acids: CASSPGGTGDYGYTF. The CDR3, as DNA: TGCGCCAGCAGCCCCGGCGGGACAGGGGATTATGGCTACACCTTC.

The table lists this clone with a few counts. The chain couples TRBV2 to TRBJ2-1, with 9 bases aligning to TRBD2. This CDR3 is 20 amino acids long. Germline trimming cut 4 bases from V and 7 bases from J; bases unmatched to any gene: 23. Germline CDR1 reads SNHLY; CDR2 reads FYNNEI. CDR3 DNA sequence: TGTGCCAGCAGTGTGTGGGTTCTAGCGGGGAGTCAAGGTACGGGGAATGAGCAGTTCTTC. This encodes CASSVWVLAGSQGTGNEQFF.

V gene TRBV5-1 combines with J gene TRBJ2-2, with 9 positions matching TRBD2. The CDR3 runs to 16 residues. The ends lost 4 bases at V and 0 bases at J; junction bases unmatched: 4. Germline CDR1 is SGHRS and CDR2 is YFSETQ. The CDR3 is CASSPRLAANTGELFF. DNA of the CDR3: TGCGCCAGCAGCCCGCGACTAGCGGCGAACACCGGGGAGCTGTTTTTT.

The chain uses TRBV24-1 and TRBJ1-2; D perhaps matches TRBD1 (5 bases). Germline V gives CDR1 KGHDR, CDR2 SFDVKD. The germline V and J ends were trimmed by 5 bases and 3 bases, with 12 bases remaining between them. This CDR3 spans 14 amino acids. CDR3 coding DNA: TGTGCCACCAGTGCCGGCGACAGAGACTATGGCTACACCTTC. It encodes CATSAGDRDYGYTF.

V is TRBV5-4 and J is TRBJ2-5; D unresolved. Germline V CDR1 and CDR2: SGHNT, YYREEE (reference sequence). CDR3 length: 14 residues. Trimming left V 3 bases short and J 5 bases short, with 14 bases between. The CDR3 protein is CASSSPDNRETQYF. The DNA of the CDR3 is TGTGCCAGCAGCTCACCCGACAATAGGGAGACCCAGTACTTC.

This clone appeared a single time. The V and J genes are TRBV19 and TRBJ1-1; 9 bases map to TRBD1. The CDR3 loop spans 13 amino acids. The junction had 7 bases not matched to a gene; V was cut back by 6 bases and J by 8 bases. Germline CDR1 LNHDA, CDR2 SQIVND (reference sequence). CDR3 sequence: CASSTGGWGEAFF. DNA of the CDR3: TGTGCCAGTAGCACAGGGGGCTGGGGGGAAGCTTTCTTT.

This clone was seen a single time. The chain is built from TRBV7-3 and TRBJ2-1; 8 positions match TRBD1. This CDR3 spans 15 amino acids. The germline V gene has CDR1 SGHTA and CDR2 FQGTGA. V was clipped by 2 bases and J by 0 bases; unmatched bases: 0. The CDR3 loop reads CASSLDRGSYNEQFF. The CDR3 coding sequence is TGTGCCAGCAGCTTAGACAGGGGCTCCTACAATGAGCAGTTCTTC. Full variable domain (outside the CDR3, taken from reference TRBV7-3 and TRBJ2-1): GAGVSQTPSNKVTEKGKYVELRCDPISGHTALYWYRQSLGQGPEFLIYFQGTGAADDSGLPNDRFFAVRPEGSVSTLKIQRTERGDSAVYLCASSLDRGSYNEQFFGPGTRLTVL.

J is TRBJ2-3 and V is TRBV19; D perhaps matches TRBD2 (6 bases). V was trimmed by 5 bases and J by 0 bases, leaving 9 bases between them. The CDR3 is 14 residues long. CDR1 and CDR2 (germline): LNHDA, SQIVND (reference sequence). The chain's CDR3 is CASSRGTSTDTQYF. Written as DNA, the CDR3 is TGTGCCAGTAGTCGGGGGACTAGCACAGATACGCAGTATTTT.

This rearrangement joins TRBV20-1 to TRBJ2-7; tentatively, D is TRBD1 (6 bases). Germline V gene lookup returns CDR1 DFQATT and CDR2 SNEGSKA (reference sequence). With 3 bases removed from V and 3 bases from J, the gap between germline ends came to 24 bases. This CDR3 comprises 17 residues. The CDR3 nucleotides read TGCAGTGCTAGTCCTTTGGACAGTACAAACCCCCTCTACGAGCAGTACTTC. This translates into CSASPLDSTNPLYEQYF.

The chain employs TRBV4-3 and TRBJ2-2, with no clear D. The germline V and J ends were trimmed by 0 bases and 1 base, with 12 bases remaining between them. The CDR3 runs to 17 residues. Looked up from germline, CDR1 is LGHNA and CDR2 is YSLEER. CDR3 DNA sequence: TGCGCCAGCAGCCAAGATGCCCGAGTTATGAACACCGGGGAGCTGTTTTTT. It is translated as CASSQDARVMNTGELFF.